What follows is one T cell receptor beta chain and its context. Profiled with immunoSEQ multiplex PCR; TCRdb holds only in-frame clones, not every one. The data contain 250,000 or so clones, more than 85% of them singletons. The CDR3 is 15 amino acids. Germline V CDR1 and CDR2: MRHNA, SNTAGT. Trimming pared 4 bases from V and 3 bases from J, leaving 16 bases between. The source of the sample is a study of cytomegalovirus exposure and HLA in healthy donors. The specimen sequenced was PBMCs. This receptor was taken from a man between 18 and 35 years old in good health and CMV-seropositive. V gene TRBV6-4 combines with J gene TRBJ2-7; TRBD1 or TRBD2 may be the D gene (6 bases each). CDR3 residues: CASSAVNREVYEQYF. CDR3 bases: TGTGCCAGCAGTGCCGTTAACAGGGAGGTCTACGAGCAGTACTTC.